Below, one T cell receptor (beta chain) is given with its context. No cognate antigen has been identified for it. Per-base quality was not reported, and no clone a single base away is much larger than it. This entry belongs to a study of blood T cell repertoires in COVID-19 (dated by TCRdb to about 2020). Some background on the complete study: The collaborator samples originated in the United States, Italy and Spain and spanned the acute and convalescent phases of COVID-19. The material from the prospective study consisted of cDNA or gDNA derived from T cells, B-cell-depleted T cells, or PBMCs. Deeply sampled blood TCRbeta repertoires from subjects exposed to, actively infected with, or recovered from COVID-19 were included in the dataset. A freely available public database, intended as a resource for researchers studying the immune response to SARS-CoV-2, is where the repertoires were released. Samples came from the ongoing ImmuneRACE study (first 160 participants) plus 1,254 subjects from 6 global collaborators. The sample metadata nearly always contained a de-identified subject ID, COVID-19 status, age in years and sex. Where HLA class I and class II types were available, the types were taken from metadata supplied by the sample provider, not from assay-based typing.

In the prospective study, participants were about 18 to 95 years old, resided in fewer than 25 geographic areas of the United States, and were enrolled through a virtual design. In the prospective study, cohorts were assigned on the basis of participant-reported clinical history obtained from a screening survey and a study questionnaire. For ImmuneRACE Cohort 3, a participant was defined as recovered based on two consecutive negative NP/OP PCR tests, clearance by a healthcare professional, or resolution of symptoms. Mobile phlebotomists in the prospective study collected whole blood, serum and a nasopharyngeal or oropharyngeal swab from every participant. Prospective study participants could optionally give additional blood draws and questionnaires over an approximately two-month period. Prospective study blood samples were shipped either frozen or at room temperature before DNA extraction. General conclusions and limits of the study: Clinical and demographic metadata were provided uncurated, with the amount varying by source and participant.

The junction shows trimming of 2 bases on V and 3 bases on J, plus 11 bases between the germline ends. The CDR3, cysteine through phenylalanine, is 15 amino acids long. Just the 45-base CDR3 DNA is kept, in frame starting at base 1. In the germline V gene, CDR1 corresponds to SGHDN and CDR2 to FVKESK. The immunoSEQ Assay, a bias-controlled multiplex PCR, was used to amplify TCRbeta CDR3 regions from genomic DNA. In the paper's pipeline: Within the assay, amplification of reference gene primers was used to estimate how many nucleated cells each sample contained. Sequence reads were collapsed and filtered to measure the absolute abundance of every unique TCRbeta CDR3 rearrangement. For each sample, productive Simpson clonality was calculated by taking the square root of Simpson's diversity index across productive rearrangements. Here the immuneACCESS table is served through TCRdb, limited to in-frame sequences with V and J called. Missing clones are a known gap in these copies; in checked studies unresolved V genes cover under half, and the rest lacks a known reason. V and J calls plus clone size are reproduced from that table; the DNA served to infer D and trimming. This sample comprises approximately 320,000 clones, about 92% of them detected only once. The top ten clones comprise roughly 2.6% of the sample.

In this chain, TRBV14 is recombined with TRBJ1-5, with no confident D gene call. The receptor's source is a man between 60 and 75 years old who had recovered from COVID-19. Sequencing was done on a sample of PBMCs or T cells enriched from blood (not recorded which). The bases read TGTGCCAGCAGCCAATACAGTTTTTCCAATCAGCCCCAGCATTTT. Translated, this gives CASSQYSFSNQPQHF.